Below are 9 T cell receptor beta chains sequenced from a single sample in a study of blood T cell repertoires in COVID-19. Repertoires were generated with immunoSEQ multiplex PCR, while TCRdb's copy carries only in-frame clones and drops some. The sample lists under 60,000 clones; approximately 82% were seen once. Material: peripheral blood. These receptors were obtained from a human donor in a cohort sampled during active COVID-19.

A single count supports this clone. The chain is built from TRBV14 and TRBJ2-1; D is possibly TRBD2 (6 bases). V dropped 1 base and J dropped 6 bases, with 10 bases sitting between them. CDR3 size: 14 residues. CDR1 is SGHDN, CDR2 FVKESK, per germline. This CDR3 is CASSQAAGGNEQFF. The DNA for the CDR3 is TGTGCCAGCAGCCAAGCGGCCGGGGGCAATGAGCAGTTCTTC.

This clone has a handful of counts. CDR3 sequence: CAWGGDTEAFF. For the CDR3, the DNA is TGTGCCTGGGGCGGGGACACTGAAGCTTTCTTT. The rearrangement joins TRBV30 to TRBJ1-1, with D hard to call. CDR1 is GTSNPN and CDR2 is SVGIG in the germline V gene (reference sequence). Trimming took 5 bases from V and 3 from J, leaving 7 bases between them. The CDR3 is 11 residues long. Full variable domain (rest looked up from reference TRBV30 and TRBJ1-1): SQTIHQWPATLVQPVGSPLSLECTVEGTSNPNLYWYRQAAGRGLQLLFYSVGIGQISSEVPQNLSASRPQDRQFILSSKKLLLSDSGFYLCAWGGDTEAFFGQGTRLTVV.

V is TRBV30 and J is TRBJ1-2, with TRBD1 identical over 8 bases. CDR3 length equals 21 residues. The V gene end was trimmed by 3 bases and the J gene end by 8 bases; junction bases not matched to a gene: 32. Germline V gene lookup returns CDR1 GTSNPN and CDR2 SVGIG (reference sequence). The CDR3 spells CAWRDQNRGRFSQGPQGGYTF. In DNA form, the CDR3 reads TGTGCCTGGAGAGATCAAAACAGGGGGAGGTTTTCCCAAGGTCCCCAAGGGGGCTACACCTTC. Together with reference TRBV30 and TRBJ1-2, the CDR3 gives the full variable domain: SQTIHQWPATLVQPVGSPLSLECTVEGTSNPNLYWYRQAAGRGLQLLFYSVGIGQISSEVPQNLSASRPQDRQFILSSKKLLLSDSGFYLCAWRDQNRGRFSQGPQGGYTFGSGTRLTVV.

The gene calls are TRBV24-1 and TRBJ1-2; the D gene is possibly TRBD1 (5 bases). V was cut by 6 bases and J by 4 bases, with 11 bases left in between. The germline gives CDR1 KGHDR, CDR2 SFDVKD. The CDR3 length is 13 residues. DNA for the CDR3: TGTGCCACCAGTCTGAGGCAGGGCTATGGCTACACCTTC. Translating it yields CATSLRQGYGYTF.

This chain joins TRBV29-1 and TRBJ1-1; a weak D match, TRBD1 (6 bases). The V end was cut by 8 bases, the J end by 0 bases, with 13 bases between. The CDR3 has 13 residues. The V gene's germline CDR1 is SQVTM and CDR2 ANQGSEA. The CDR3, as DNA: TGCAGCCTTCGGACAGAGATGAACACTGAAGCTTTCTTT. It is translated as CSLRTEMNTEAFF.

The CDR3: CASSEYRTAQETQYF. CDR3 bases: TGTGCCAGCAGTGAATACCGGACAGCCCAAGAGACCCAGTACTTC. The V gene is TRBV25-1, the J gene TRBJ2-5; a weak D match, TRBD1 (6 bases). V lost 0 bases to trimming and J lost 1 base, with 9 bases between them. The CDR3 sequence is 15 residues long. Germline lookup yields CDR1 MGHDK and CDR2 SYGVNS.

The chain combines TRBV6-6 with TRBJ1-1; TRBD1 matches at 11 bases. Trimming took 8 bases from V and 5 from J; bases not matched to a gene: 13. CDR1 is MNHNY, CDR2 SVGAGI, per germline (reference sequence). The CDR3 extends over 16 amino acids. CDR3: CASLGTGGFRRTEAFF. The CDR3 DNA follows: TGTGCCAGCCTCGGGACAGGGGGATTTCGAAGGACTGAAGCTTTCTTT.

The J gene is TRBJ1-2, the V gene TRBV29-1; 9 nucleotides match TRBD1. CDR1 SQVTM and CDR2 ANQGSEA come from the germline V gene. The CDR3 is 15 residues long. V lost 6 bases and J lost 7; bases outside the gene matches: 15. The CDR3 reads CSVAGQGNPSSGYTF. The CDR3 region has the DNA TGCAGCGTGGCGGGACAGGGAAACCCATCCTCTGGCTACACCTTC.

The chain links TRBV15 to TRBJ2-2; the D gene is possibly TRBD2 (5 bases). CDR3 length: 18 amino acids. With 0 bases removed from V and 7 bases from J, the gap between germline ends came to 21 bases. The V gene's germline CDR1 is LNHNV and CDR2 YYDKDF (reference sequence). The CDR3 nucleotides are TGTGCCACCAGCAGAGATCAGAGGCTAGCTGGGCAGGTCGGGGAGCTGTTTTTT. It yields the protein CATSRDQRLAGQVGELFF.